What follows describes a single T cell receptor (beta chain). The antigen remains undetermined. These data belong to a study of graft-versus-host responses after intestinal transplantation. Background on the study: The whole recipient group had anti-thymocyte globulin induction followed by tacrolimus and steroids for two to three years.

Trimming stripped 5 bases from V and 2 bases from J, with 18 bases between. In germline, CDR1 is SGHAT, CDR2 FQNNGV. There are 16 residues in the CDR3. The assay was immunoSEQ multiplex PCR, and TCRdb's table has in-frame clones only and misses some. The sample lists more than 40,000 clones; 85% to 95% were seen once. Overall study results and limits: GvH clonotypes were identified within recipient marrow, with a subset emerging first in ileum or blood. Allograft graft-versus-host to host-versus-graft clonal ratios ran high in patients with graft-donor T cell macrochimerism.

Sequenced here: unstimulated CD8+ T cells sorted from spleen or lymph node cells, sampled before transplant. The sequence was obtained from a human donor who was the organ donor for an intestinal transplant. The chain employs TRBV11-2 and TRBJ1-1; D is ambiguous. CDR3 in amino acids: CASSTSLLGSNTEAFF. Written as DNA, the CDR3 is TGTGCCAGCAGCACTTCCTTATTAGGGAGTAACACTGAAGCTTTCTTT.